What follows are 17 T cell receptor beta chains derived from one specimen sequenced in a study of blood T cell repertoires in COVID-19. This table comes from immunoSEQ multiplex PCR, and its TCRdb copy is limited to in-frame clones, with some not included. The table lists approximately 250,000 clones, approximately 89% of them singletons. Sequencing input: PBMCs or T cells enriched from blood (not recorded which). The origin of the receptors is a middle-aged man who had been exposed to COVID-19.

The rearrangement links TRBV29-1 to TRBJ2-5, with 9 bases identical to TRBD2. V lost 3 bases to trimming and J lost 8 bases; unmatched junction nucleotides: 10. Germline V gives CDR1 SQVTM, CDR2 ANQGSEA. The CDR3 consists of 14 residues. The CDR3 here is CSVDFLAGEETQYF. CDR3 sequence (DNA): TGCAGCGTTGACTTTTTAGCGGGAGAGGAAACCCAGTACTTC.

V usage is TRBV2 and J usage is TRBJ2-7, with 9 bases matching TRBD1. The junction had 7 bases not matched to a gene; V was cut back by 4 bases and J by 3 bases. The CDR3 has 15 residues. Germline V CDR1 and CDR2: SNHLY, FYNNEI. CDR3 region: CASSAPGTGNYEQYF. Written as DNA, the CDR3 is TGTGCCAGCAGTGCTCCCGGGACAGGGAACTACGAGCAGTACTTC.

To note about this clone: The junction and the germline gene differ at one end; a read error may be behind it. J is TRBJ1-5 and V is TRBV12-3 or TRBV12-4; 8 bases are a match to TRBD1. The CDR3 length is 13 residues. CDR3 sequence reads: CASRLDRGRPQHF. The CDR3 bases are TGTGCCAGCAGATTAGACAGGGGACGGCCCCAGCATTTT.

This chain connects TRBV4-1 to TRBJ2-5; no clear D gene. The CDR3 is 12 amino acids. Deletions cut 4 bases from V and 4 bases from J, with 7 bases between. From germline, CDR1 is MGHRA and CDR2 YSYEKL. In DNA form, the CDR3 reads TGCGCCAGCAGCCCCTCCGGAGAGACCCAGTACTTC. Amino acids: CASSPSGETQYF.

CDR3 bases: TGTGCCAGCAGCTTAGACCCCGGACTAGCTCCCTACAATGAGCAGTTCTTC. This sequence encodes CASSLDPGLAPYNEQFF. V usage is TRBV7-9 and J usage is TRBJ2-1; 8 bases line up with TRBD2. CDR3 length: 17 residues. V shed 1 base and J 2 bases; nucleotides not matched to a gene: 7. Germline V gene lookup returns CDR1 SEHNR and CDR2 FQNEAQ (reference sequence).

V is TRBV7-9 and J is TRBJ1-4; the D is unclear. V lost 10 bases and J 5 bases, leaving 5 bases between the germline ends. The CDR3 is 10 residues long. Germline assignment: CDR1 SEHNR and CDR2 FQNEAQ (reference sequence). CDR3 in amino acids: CATKNEKLFF. CDR3 nucleotides: TGTGCCACCAAAAATGAAAAACTGTTTTTT.

The rearrangement uses TRBV6-4 and TRBJ2-1; 8 bases agree with TRBD2. CDR1 and CDR2 from the germline V gene are MRHNA and SNTAGT. V shed 0 bases and J 6 bases; nucleotides not matched to a gene: 4. This CDR3 contains 15 residues. The CDR3 loop reads CASSDSVGRANEQFF. CDR3 in DNA: TGTGCCAGCAGTGACTCGGTCGGGAGGGCCAATGAGCAGTTCTTC.

The chain has TRBV30 and TRBJ2-1; 10 nucleotides align to TRBD1. V trimming: 2 bases; J trimming: 6 bases; junction bases outside the gene matches: 7. The germline V gene encodes CDR1 GTSNPN and CDR2 SVGIG (reference sequence). The CDR3 is 15 residues long. The CDR3 loop reads CAWSRQGARGNEQFF. CDR3 bases: TGTGCCTGGAGTAGACAGGGGGCAAGGGGCAATGAGCAGTTCTTC.

This chain uses TRBV28 with TRBJ1-6; D unclear. Trimming stripped 7 bases from V and 6 bases from J, with 16 bases between. There are 15 residues in the CDR3. Germline CDR1 and CDR2: MDHEN and SYDVKM. The CDR3 region is CASTPVGKSNSPLHF. The CDR3 bases are TGTGCCAGCACCCCTGTCGGGAAAAGTAATTCACCCCTCCACTTT. The whole variable domain, filled in from reference TRBV28 and TRBJ1-6, reads DVKVTQSSRYLVKRTGEKVFLECVQDMDHENMFWYRQDPGLGLRLIYFSYDVKMKEKGDIPEGYSVSREKKERFSLILESASTNQTSMYLCASTPVGKSNSPLHFGNGTRLTVT.

This chain links TRBV19 with TRBJ1-5; maybe TRBD1 (6 bases). CDR3 size: 13 residues. Germline V gene data show CDR1 as LNHDA and CDR2 as SQIVND (reference sequence). V lost 4 bases, J lost 5 bases, and 9 bases lay in between. The CDR3 bases are TGTGCCAGTAGTAAGGGGGATTATCAGCCCCAGCATTTT. It translates to CASSKGDYQPQHF.

This rearrangement joins TRBV9 to TRBJ2-2, with TRBD2 identical over 7 bases. This CDR3 contains 16 residues. Germline trimming cut 4 bases from V and 0 bases from J; bases unmatched to any gene: 6. Germline loops: CDR1 SGDLS, CDR2 YYNGEE. Here the CDR3 reads CASSSTSDSNTGELFF. CDR3 bases: TGTGCCAGCAGCTCTACTAGCGATTCGAACACCGGGGAGCTGTTTTTT.

This chain connects TRBV4-2 to TRBJ2-3; the D gene is possibly TRBD1 (5 bases). This CDR3 spans 15 amino acids. Germline V gene lookup returns CDR1 LGHNA and CDR2 YNFKEQ. The V and J ends lost 0 bases and 0 bases respectively, with 7 bases between them. The CDR3 DNA reads TGTGCCAGCAGCCAAGAAGGGGCTAGCACAGATACGCAGTATTTT. Its translation: CASSQEGASTDTQYF.

The CDR3 region is CATGTSGRKIQDTQYF. CDR3 bases: TGTGCCACGGGGACTAGCGGGAGAAAAATCCAAGATACGCAGTATTTT. The chain employs TRBV10-3 and TRBJ2-3; 14 nucleotides align to TRBD2. The CDR3 covers 16 residues. Trimming cost V 10 bases and J 5 bases; bases outside gene matches: 11. Germline V CDR1 and CDR2: ENHRY, SYGVKD.

The rearrangement joins TRBV28 to TRBJ1-1, with a tentative D call TRBD1 (6 bases). Trimming removed 2 bases at V and 0 bases at J, with 10 bases between. The germline V gene has CDR1 MDHEN and CDR2 SYDVKM. The CDR3 is 15 residues long. DNA for the CDR3: TGTGCCAGCAGTTTAAGGACAGAAGTGAACACTGAAGCTTTCTTT. As protein: CASSLRTEVNTEAFF.

CDR3 protein: CASSGIRQSVGYGYTF. CDR3 nucleotide sequence: TGTGCCAGCAGCGGAATTAGACAGTCCGTAGGCTATGGCTACACCTTC. This chain joins TRBV9 and TRBJ1-2, with D possibly matching TRBD1 (5 bases). V dropped 3 bases and J dropped 4 bases, with 19 bases sitting between them. Germline CDR1 is SGDLS and CDR2 is YYNGEE. The CDR3 runs to 16 residues.

This chain links TRBV2 with TRBJ2-3; D possibly corresponds to TRBD1 (5 bases). The germline V gene has CDR1 SNHLY and CDR2 FYNNEI. This CDR3 region has 14 residues. The ends were cut back, 6 bases at V and 0 bases at J, with 10 bases in the middle. Here the CDR3 reads CASRPRVSTDTQYF. DNA for the CDR3: TGTGCCAGCAGACCCAGGGTGAGCACAGATACGCAGTATTTT.

This chain joins TRBV12-3 or TRBV12-4 and TRBJ1-5, with D possibly matching TRBD1 (5 bases). V was shortened by 3 bases and J by 4 bases, with 7 bases between the two germline ends. The CDR3 totals 13 residues. In nucleotides, the CDR3 is TGTGCCAGCAGTTTGACAGATAATCAGCCCCAGCATTTT. It encodes CASSLTDNQPQHF.